This T cell receptor beta chain comes out of a study of CD8+CD57+ T cells in acquired aplastic anemia. Looking at the study overall: Reads per healthy sample averaged roughly 10 million (CD4+) and approximately 12 million (CD8+).

Study findings and constraints: Shared by patients and controls, just under 30 CD8+ CDR3s were abundant in patients. Simpson's diversity of CD8+ cells was not significantly different in patients compared with controls.

V dropped 5 bases and J dropped 0 bases, with 10 bases sitting between them. In germline, CDR1 is LNHDA, CDR2 SQIVND (reference sequence). This CDR3 has 14 amino acids. Genomic DNA constituted the template upon which TCR beta VDJ and CDR3 profiling was performed. TCRdb re-analysed the reads in MiXCR, keeping a single row per CDR3 protein. Counted here are 40,000 or so distinct CDR3 sequences, around three quarters occurring once; the ten biggest clones make up about 23%. On this clonotype itself: Its target is unknown.

V and J are TRBV19 and TRBJ1-1, with D possibly matching TRBD1 (5 bases). The origin of this receptor is a human donor in good health, serving as a control. Specimen: sorted CD4+, CD8+, or CD8+CD57+ T cells (not recorded which) from PBMCs. CDR3 nucleotides: TGTGCCAGTAGTTGGGGGGACTTGAACACTGAAGCTTTCTTT. Amino acid sequence: CASSWGDLNTEAFF. The variable domain in full, completed from reference TRBV19 and TRBJ1-1, reads DGGITQSPKYLFRKEGQNVTLSCEQNLNHDAMYWYRQDPGQGLRLIYYSQIVNDFQKGDIAEGYSVSREKKESFPLTVTSAQKNPTAFYLCASSWGDLNTEAFFGQGTRLTVV.